This entry lists 26 T cell receptor beta chains sequenced from one sample in a study of CD8 T cells in Susac syndrome. RNA in amounts of about 0.5 to 1 ug was reverse transcribed with random hexamers. Using its own MiXCR run on the immunoSEQ multiplex PCR reads, TCRdb lists one record per CDR3 protein. The table has 150,000 to 200,000 distinct CDR3 sequences, over 85% seen once; the top ten hold roughly 0.1%. Sequenced sample: CD4+ T cells from PBMCs. These receptor sequences come from a human donor with multiple sclerosis.

The V and J genes are TRBV5-6 and TRBJ2-4; D possibly matches TRBD1 or TRBD2 (5 bases each). The germline V gene encodes CDR1 SGHDT and CDR2 YYEEEE. Trimming shortened V by 0 bases and J by 1 base, and 8 bases separated the two germline ends. This CDR3 is 15 amino acids long. CDR3 protein: CASSLVGEAKNIQYF. In DNA form, the CDR3 reads TGTGCCAGCAGCTTGGTAGGGGAGGCCAAAAACATTCAGTACTTC.

J is TRBJ1-1 and V is TRBV30, with 11 bases fitting TRBD1. CDR1 and CDR2 (germline): GTSNPN, SVGIG (reference sequence). The CDR3 loop spans 15 amino acids. Trimming at V came to 1 base and at J to 4 bases, leaving 5 bases not matched to a gene. This chain's CDR3 is CAWSAWGTGGTEAFF. In DNA, the CDR3 is TGTGCCTGGAGTGCGTGGGGGACAGGGGGCACTGAAGCTTTCTTT. The complete variable domain, with remaining parts taken from reference TRBV30 and TRBJ1-1, reads SQTIHQWPATLVQPVGSPLSLECTVEGTSNPNLYWYRQAAGRGLQLLFYSVGIGQISSEVPQNLSASRPQDRQFILSSKKLLLSDSGFYLCAWSAWGTGGTEAFFGQGTRLTVV.

This clonotype appeared once. The chain uses TRBV29-1 and TRBJ1-1; no firm D call. Germline V lookup: CDR1 SQVTM, CDR2 ANQGSEA. Trimming removed 6 bases at V and 0 bases at J, with 11 bases between. The CDR3 is 13 residues long. CDR3 loop: CSVALLMNTEAFF. DNA of the CDR3: TGCAGCGTGGCCTTACTGATGAACACTGAAGCTTTCTTT.

This sequence joins TRBV27 and TRBJ1-6, with D possibly matching TRBD1 (5 bases). The V end was cut by 5 bases, the J end by 2 bases, with 10 bases between. CDR3 length equals 15 residues. Germline CDR1 is MNHEY and CDR2 is SMNVEV (reference sequence). CDR3 sequence: CASSPGNPYNSPLHF. The CDR3 nucleotides read TGTGCCAGCAGTCCAGGGAACCCCTATAATTCACCCCTCCACTTT.

The chain carries TRBV15 and TRBJ2-5; D not certain. Trimming took 0 bases from V and 0 from J, leaving 8 bases between them. This CDR3 region has 15 residues. Per the germline V gene, CDR1 is LNHNV and CDR2 is YYDKDF (reference sequence). CDR3 sequence (DNA): TGTGCCACCAGCAGAGATGTCCCGTACCAAGAGACCCAGTACTTC. It codes for CATSRDVPYQETQYF.

The V and J genes are TRBV19 and TRBJ1-1, with 8 nucleotides matching TRBD1. Germline V CDR1 and CDR2: LNHDA, SQIVND (reference sequence). This CDR3 comprises 14 residues. J lost 1 base, V lost 4 bases, and 2 bases had no gene match. The CDR3 region is CASSRTGQNTEAFF. In DNA form, the CDR3 reads TGTGCCAGTAGTAGGACAGGGCAGAACACTGAAGCTTTCTTT.

J is TRBJ2-7 and V is TRBV12-3 or TRBV12-4; 9 positions match TRBD1. The CDR3 is 15 amino acids. The J segment lost 0 bases and the V segment lost 7 bases, leaving 7 bases of the junction unmatched. DNA for the CDR3: TGTGCCAGCAACCTACAGGGGGCGGCCTCCTACGAGCAGTACTTC. This translates into CASNLQGAASYEQYF.

V usage is TRBV3-1 and J usage is TRBJ2-1, with 9 bases lining up with TRBD2. Trimming removed 6 bases from V and 0 bases from J; junction bases left unmatched: 3. The germline gives CDR1 LGHDT, CDR2 YNNKEL (reference sequence). The CDR3 is made up of 15 amino acids. The CDR3 here is CASSRSGSSYNEQFF. The CDR3 DNA is TGTGCCAGCAGTCGTAGCGGGAGCTCCTACAATGAGCAGTTCTTC.

The chain uses TRBV5-8 and TRBJ1-3; D gene ambiguous. Trimming cost V 1 base and J 4 bases, with 6 bases left between them. From germline, CDR1 is SGHTS and CDR2 YDEGEE. CDR3 length equals 13 residues. The CDR3 protein is CASSLSRGNTIYF. The CDR3 DNA sequence: TGTGCCAGCAGCTTGAGTCGGGGAAACACCATATATTTT.

This chain connects TRBV20-1 to TRBJ2-1; either TRBD1 or TRBD2 may supply D (5 bases each). Germline V gene sequence: CDR1 DFQATT, CDR2 SNEGSKA (reference sequence). Trimming took off 6 bases at V and 10 bases at J, with 19 bases between the two ends. The CDR3 extends over 13 amino acids. The CDR3 sequence is CSAPPGPSREQFF. DNA of the CDR3: TGCAGTGCACCTCCGGGACCGAGTCGGGAGCAGTTCTTC.

V gene TRBV9 combines with J gene TRBJ2-7, with 8 bases matching TRBD2. Germline loops: CDR1 SGDLS, CDR2 YYNGEE. The trim removed 4 bases at V and 3 bases at J, leaving 9 bases unmatched. The CDR3 runs to 15 residues. The CDR3 is CASSPGASGYYEQYF. CDR3 nucleotides: TGTGCCAGCAGCCCCGGGGCTAGCGGGTACTACGAGCAGTACTTC.

This clonotype has a single count. The V gene is TRBV2, the J gene TRBJ2-7; D may be TRBD2 (5 bases). Germline V gene sequence: CDR1 SNHLY, CDR2 FYNNEI. The CDR3 is 13 amino acids. Trimming stripped 5 bases from V and 3 bases from J, with 11 bases between. The CDR3 coding sequence is TGTGCCAGCAGTAGGGAGTTGATCTACGAGCAGTACTTC. Its protein product is CASSRELIYEQYF.

This chain links TRBV24-1 with TRBJ1-2, with 7 nucleotides matching TRBD1. J gave up 8 bases and V 5 bases, and 7 bases lay outside the gene matches. The CDR3 is 13 residues long. The V gene's germline CDR1 is KGHDR and CDR2 SFDVKD. As DNA, the CDR3 is TGTGCCACCAGTGCAACAGGGGTAGGAGGCTACACCTTC. Translated, it gives CATSATGVGGYTF.

This rearrangement joins TRBV18 to TRBJ2-1; a weak D match, TRBD2 (5 bases). The CDR3 is made up of 13 amino acids. Trimming cost V 3 bases and J 6 bases, with 9 bases left between them. CDR1 and CDR2 from the germline V gene are KGHSH and LQKENI. CDR3 in DNA: TGTGCCAGCTCACCTACGAGCGGCAATGAGCAGTTCTTC. It is translated as CASSPTSGNEQFF.

The CDR3 here is CASSSLGLGHEQYF. For the CDR3, the DNA is TGCGCCAGCAGCTCTTTGGGTCTTGGCCACGAGCAGTACTTC. This chain joins TRBV5-1 and TRBJ2-7; no firm D call. The CDR3 is 14 amino acids. Germline loops: CDR1 SGHRS, CDR2 YFSETQ. Trimming took 3 bases from V and 5 from J, leaving 15 bases between them.

The rearrangement uses TRBV28 and TRBJ2-7; D ambiguous. This CDR3 is 13 amino acids long. CDR1 and CDR2 (germline): MDHEN, SYDVKM. Trimming removed 2 bases at V and 0 bases at J, with 5 bases between. The CDR3 loop reads CASSLDLSYEQYF. The DNA of the CDR3 is TGTGCCAGCAGTTTAGATCTCTCCTACGAGCAGTACTTC.

The rearrangement links TRBV2 to TRBJ1-5, with D possibly being TRBD1 (6 bases). The germline V gene has CDR1 SNHLY and CDR2 FYNNEI. V was clipped by 6 bases and J by 2 bases, with 11 bases between them. The CDR3 is 14 residues long. In DNA form, the CDR3 reads TGTGCCAGCAGCAGGGGCGAGGGCAATCAGCCCCAGCATTTT. It codes for CASSRGEGNQPQHF. The whole variable domain, filled in from reference TRBV2 and TRBJ1-5, reads EPEVTQTPSHQVTQMGQEVILRCVPISNHLYFYWYRQILGQKVEFLVSFYNNEISEKSEIFDDQFSVERPDGSNFTLKIRSTKLEDSAMYFCASSRGEGNQPQHFGDGTRLSIL.

This clonotype was found once. The chain joins TRBV9 to TRBJ1-6; the match to TRBD1 covers 8 bases. V was clipped by 0 bases and J by 6 bases; unmatched bases: 2. Germline V gene data show CDR1 as SGDLS and CDR2 as YYNGEE. The CDR3 runs 15 residues. The CDR3 DNA reads TGTGCCAGCAGCGTAGGGACAGGGCTTAATTCACCCCTCCACTTT. This codes for CASSVGTGLNSPLHF.

The J gene is TRBJ2-5, the V gene TRBV6-2 or TRBV6-3; D call uncertain. In germline, CDR1 is MNHEY, CDR2 SVGEGT. The CDR3 length is 11 residues. Trimming removed 5 bases from V and 5 bases from J, with 6 bases in between. CDR3 DNA sequence: TGTGCCAGCAGTCATCGGGAGACCCAGTACTTC. Translating gives CASSHRETQYF.

The chain couples TRBV6-5 to TRBJ2-6; D not resolved. The germline V gene has CDR1 MNHEY and CDR2 SVGAGI. Deletions cut 2 bases from V and 0 bases from J, with 5 bases between. This CDR3 has 15 residues. The CDR3 DNA reads as TGTGCCAGCAGTTACAGGAACTCTGGGGCCAACGTCCTGACTTTC. Translation gives CASSYRNSGANVLTF.

CDR3 protein: CASTVEGVPNQPQHF. The DNA for the CDR3 is TGTGCCAGTACCGTGGAGGGGGTCCCCAATCAGCCCCAGCATTTT. This chain uses TRBV19 with TRBJ1-5, with D maybe TRBD1 (6 bases). This CDR3 comprises 15 residues. V was shortened by 7 bases and J by 3 bases, with 16 bases between the two germline ends. CDR1 and CDR2 from the germline V gene are LNHDA and SQIVND (reference sequence).

The chain recombines TRBV18 with TRBJ2-6, with D possibly matching TRBD1 (5 bases). Germline V gene data show CDR1 as KGHSH and CDR2 as LQKENI. The CDR3 length is 15 residues. Trimming cost V 2 bases and J 5 bases, with 10 bases left between them. The CDR3 sequence: CASSPGATRANVLTF. Written as DNA, the CDR3 is TGTGCCAGCTCACCAGGGGCAACCCGGGCCAACGTCCTGACTTTC.

J is TRBJ1-2 and V is TRBV19, with 12 bases lining up with TRBD1. The junction had 18 bases not matched to a gene; V was cut back by 8 bases and J by 8 bases. Germline CDR1 and CDR2: LNHDA and SQIVND (reference sequence). This CDR3 is built from 17 residues. Here the CDR3 DNA reads TGTGCCAGTGGGCCCTTAACCGGGACAGGGGGCAGTGGAGGCTACACCTTC. This sequence encodes CASGPLTGTGGSGGYTF.

The J gene is TRBJ2-7, the V gene TRBV12-3 or TRBV12-4; unclear D gene. V shed 8 bases and J shed 2 bases, with 10 bases lying between them. CDR3 length equals 12 residues. CDR3 residues: CASRRQAYEQYF. DNA of the CDR3: TGTGCCAGCCGTCGCCAAGCCTACGAGCAGTACTTC.

The rearrangement links TRBV27 to TRBJ2-6; weak D call: TRBD2 (7 bases). The CDR3 sequence is 21 residues long. Between the trimmed V and J ends, which lost 5 bases and 0 bases, there was a span of 26 bases. Germline-derived CDR1 and CDR2 are MNHEY and SMNVEV (reference sequence). The CDR3 DNA follows: TGTGCCAGCAGTCCTCGGTTACGGGGGCTAGCGGATCTCTCTGGGGCCAACGTCCTGACTTTC. Translating gives CASSPRLRGLADLSGANVLTF.

The CDR3 spells CSAPRMPGNGQSQETQYF. CDR3 DNA sequence: TGCAGTGCTCCTAGAATGCCCGGAAATGGGCAGTCCCAAGAGACCCAGTACTTC. The chain uses TRBV20-1 and TRBJ2-5; no reliable D call. CDR3 size: 18 residues. In germline, CDR1 is DFQATT, CDR2 SNEGSKA (reference sequence). Trimming removed 5 bases from V and 1 base from J, with 26 bases in between.